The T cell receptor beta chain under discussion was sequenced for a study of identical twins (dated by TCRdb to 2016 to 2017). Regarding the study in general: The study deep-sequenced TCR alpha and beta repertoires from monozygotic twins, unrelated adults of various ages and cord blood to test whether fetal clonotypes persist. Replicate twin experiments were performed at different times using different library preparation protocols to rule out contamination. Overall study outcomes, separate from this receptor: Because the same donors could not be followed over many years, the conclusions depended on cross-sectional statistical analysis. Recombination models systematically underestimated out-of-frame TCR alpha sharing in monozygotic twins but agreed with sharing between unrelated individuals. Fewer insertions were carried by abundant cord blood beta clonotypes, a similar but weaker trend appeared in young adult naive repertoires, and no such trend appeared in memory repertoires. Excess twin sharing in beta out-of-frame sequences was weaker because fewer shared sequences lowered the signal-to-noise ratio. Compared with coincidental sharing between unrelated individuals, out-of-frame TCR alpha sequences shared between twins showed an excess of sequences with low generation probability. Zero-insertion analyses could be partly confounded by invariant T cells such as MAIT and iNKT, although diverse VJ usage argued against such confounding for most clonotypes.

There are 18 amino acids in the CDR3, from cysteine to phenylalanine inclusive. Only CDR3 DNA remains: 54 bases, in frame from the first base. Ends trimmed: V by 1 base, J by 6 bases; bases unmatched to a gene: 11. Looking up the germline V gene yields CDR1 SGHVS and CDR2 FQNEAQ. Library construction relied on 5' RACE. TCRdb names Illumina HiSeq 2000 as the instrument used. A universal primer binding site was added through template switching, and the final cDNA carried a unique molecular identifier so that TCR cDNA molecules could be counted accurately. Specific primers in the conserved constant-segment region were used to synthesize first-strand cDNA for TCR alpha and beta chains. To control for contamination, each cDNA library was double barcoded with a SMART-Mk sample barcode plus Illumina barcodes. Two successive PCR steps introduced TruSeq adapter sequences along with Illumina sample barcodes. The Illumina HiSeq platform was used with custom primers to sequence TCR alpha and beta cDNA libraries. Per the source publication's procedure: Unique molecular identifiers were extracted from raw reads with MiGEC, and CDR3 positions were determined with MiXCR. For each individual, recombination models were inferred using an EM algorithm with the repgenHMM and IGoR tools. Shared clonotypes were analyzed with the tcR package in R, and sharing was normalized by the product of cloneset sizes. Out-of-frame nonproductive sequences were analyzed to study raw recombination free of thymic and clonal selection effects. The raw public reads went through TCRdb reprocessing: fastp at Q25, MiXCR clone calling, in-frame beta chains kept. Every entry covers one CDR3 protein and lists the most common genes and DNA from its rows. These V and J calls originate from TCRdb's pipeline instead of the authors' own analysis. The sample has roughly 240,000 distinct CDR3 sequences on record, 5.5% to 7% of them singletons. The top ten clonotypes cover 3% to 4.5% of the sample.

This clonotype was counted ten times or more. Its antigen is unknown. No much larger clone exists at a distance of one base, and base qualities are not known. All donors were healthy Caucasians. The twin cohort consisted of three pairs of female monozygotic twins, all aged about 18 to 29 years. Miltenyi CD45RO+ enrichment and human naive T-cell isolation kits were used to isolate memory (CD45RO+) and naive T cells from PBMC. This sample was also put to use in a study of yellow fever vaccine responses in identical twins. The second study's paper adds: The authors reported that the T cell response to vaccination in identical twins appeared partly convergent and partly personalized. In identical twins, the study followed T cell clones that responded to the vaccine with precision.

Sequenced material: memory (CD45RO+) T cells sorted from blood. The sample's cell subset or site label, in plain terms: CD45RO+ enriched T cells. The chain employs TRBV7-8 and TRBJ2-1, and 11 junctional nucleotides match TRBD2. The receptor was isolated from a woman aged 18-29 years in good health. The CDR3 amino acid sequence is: CASSLGLAGGQPPNEQFF. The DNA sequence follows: TGTGCCAGCAGCTTAGGGTTAGCGGGAGGGCAGCCCCCCAATGAGCAGTTCTTC. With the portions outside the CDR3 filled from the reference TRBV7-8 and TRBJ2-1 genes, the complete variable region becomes GAGVSQSPRYKVAKRGQDVALRCDPISGHVSLFWYQQALGQGPEFLTYFQNEAQLDKSGLPSDRFFAERPEGSVSTLKIQRTQQEDSAVYLCASSLGLAGGQPPNEQFFGPGTRLTVL.